Reported below is one TCR beta chain. There is no known antigen for this receptor. Base qualities are not provided; no much larger clone lies one nucleotide away. The first patient joined ICON in 2016, and enrollment wrapped up when the last patient was enrolled in the second half of 2018. In a subcohort of around 77 patients, fresh tumor and matched uninvolved tissue were collected for in-depth immune analyses, with TCR sequencing among those analyses. No cell sorting was done, and TCR sequencing was instead run on DNA isolated from bulk tissue. This entry comes from a study of tumor-infiltrating lymphocytes in localized non-small cell lung cancer (dated by TCRdb to about 2021). In the study overall: Patients whose samples were collected after neoadjuvant chemotherapy, as well as both smokers and never-smokers and several histologies, were included in the cohort. In total, the ICON cohort was made up of 150 or so surgical patients who had localized non-small cell lung cancer and whose tumors were resected. The paired tumor versus uninvolved lung comparison of immunoSEQ T-cell fraction included approximately 55 patients. The same patients underwent several integrated assays, with TCR sequencing performed together with flow cytometry, multiplex immunofluorescence, RNA-seq, exome sequencing and proteomics. Each patient contributed resected tumor tissue and uninvolved lung tissue from the same patient, described as non-adjacent to the tumor.

Trimming removed 6 bases from V and 5 bases from J, leaving 14 bases between the germline ends. CDR3 length: 15 amino acids, cysteine to phenylalanine. This entry keeps only the CDR3 DNA: 45 bases, framed from base 1. The germline V gene yields MNHEY for CDR1 and SVGAGI for CDR2. The T-cell fraction in tumor and uninvolved lung tissue was provided by TCR sequencing with the immunoSEQ assay. As for how the authors treated the data: For survival analysis, patients were divided into high (upper tertile) and low (lower two tertiles) T-cell fraction groups, which were compared by log-rank test. Paired tumor versus uninvolved lung differences in T-cell fraction were tested with a signed-rank test. TCRdb mirrors the immuneACCESS table, restricted to in-frame sequences. Some clones are absent from its copies; in checked studies, under half trace to an unresolved V gene, and the reason for the others is unknown. For V, J and clone size, that table is used; D and trimming come from the DNA. The sample table contains approximately 9,900 clones; only one count was recorded for approximately 77% of them. Clones ranked in the top ten supply about a fifth of the sample.

What the authors observed across the whole study: Because assay coverage varied across patients depending on available tissue quantity, TCR sequencing was performed for only a subset of the cohort. Tumor T-cell fraction from TCR sequencing was not associated with recurrence-free survival (p = 0.61). TCRbeta sequencing supported higher T cell infiltration in tumors than in uninvolved lung tissue, consistent with immunofluorescence CD3 counts. Because different assays used different pieces of the same tissue, intratumor heterogeneity could not be separated from technical variation. No difference in TCR-derived T-cell fraction was observed between the flow cytometry-defined immunotypes IM1 (good prognosis) and IM2 (poor prognosis).

The chain was built from TRBV6-5 and TRBJ1-6, and possibly TRBD1, on 5 matching bases. The receptor was derived from a human donor with non-small cell lung cancer. Sequenced input: lung tumor tissue. The CDR3 reads as follows: CASRRQGSNNSPLHF. The DNA is TGTGCCAGCAGGAGGCAGGGATCTAATAATTCACCCCTCCACTTT.